The 10 T cell receptor beta chains given below trace back to one sample, sequenced in a study of control samples from healthy donors and cancer patients. TCRdb's table, derived via immunoSEQ multiplex PCR, lists solely in-frame clones and lacks some. The table has about 100,000 clones, roughly nine tenths seen once. The sample taken for sequencing was blood. The receptors originated from a woman in her forties or fifties in good health.

This chain joins TRBV19 and TRBJ2-3, with D perhaps matching TRBD1 or TRBD2 (5 bases each). The V end lost 8 bases, the J end lost 0 bases, and 12 bases lay between the germline ends. Germline V gives CDR1 LNHDA, CDR2 SQIVND (reference sequence). CDR3 length: 14 amino acids. CDR3 residues: CASGGKSSTDTQYF. DNA of the CDR3: TGTGCCAGTGGGGGAAAGTCTAGCACAGATACGCAGTATTTT.

This sequence joins TRBV19 and TRBJ1-4; D gene unclear. Germline V gives CDR1 LNHDA, CDR2 SQIVND (reference sequence). V was pared by 5 bases and J by 5 bases, with 9 bases between. The CDR3 contains 13 residues. CDR3 sequence: CASSARRNEKLFF. CDR3 bases: TGTGCCAGTAGTGCCAGGCGGAATGAAAAACTGTTTTTT.

The chain is built from TRBV29-1 and TRBJ1-1; TRBD1 might be the D (6 bases). Per germline, CDR1 SQVTM and CDR2 ANQGSEA. V lost 5 bases to trimming and J lost 0 bases, with 10 bases between them. The CDR3 has 13 residues. The CDR3 sequence is CSVPQGLNTEAFF. The CDR3 nucleotides read TGCAGCGTTCCACAGGGCCTGAACACTGAAGCTTTCTTT. Supplemented by reference TRBV29-1 and TRBJ1-1, the full variable domain reads SAVISQKPSRDICQRGTSLTIQCQVDSQVTMMFWYRQQPGQSLTLIATANQGSEATYESGFVIDKFPISRPNLTFSTLTVSNMSPEDSSIYLCSVPQGLNTEAFFGQGTRLTVV.

The chain carries TRBV5-5 and TRBJ2-7; D not certain. Germline V lookup: CDR1 SGHKS, CDR2 YYEKEE (reference sequence). The germline V and J ends were trimmed by 0 bases and 4 bases, with 8 bases remaining between them. The CDR3 spans 13 residues. CDR3 nucleotide sequence: TGTGCCAGCAGCTTGGTTGGAGAGTACGAGCAGTACTTC. Protein: CASSLVGEYEQYF. The full variable domain, completed using reference TRBV5-5 and TRBJ2-7, is DAGVTQSPTHLIKTRGQQVTLRCSPISGHKSVSWYQQVLGQGPQFIFQYYEKEERGRGNFPDRFSARQFPNYSSELNVNALLLGDSALYLCASSLVGEYEQYFGPGTRLTVT.

The gene calls are TRBV6-5 and TRBJ2-7; D might be TRBD2 (6 bases). The CDR3 is made up of 15 amino acids. Germline CDR1 and CDR2: MNHEY and SVGAGI. V lost 5 bases to trimming and J lost 3 bases, with 17 bases between them. The CDR3 region has the DNA TGTGCCAGCAGTAGGGTCCTCTCGGGGGACTACGAGCAGTACGTC. Its translation is CASSRVLSGDYEQYV.

For the CDR3, the DNA is TGTGCCAGTAGCGCCGCGACAGGGTCGGTCTATGGCTACACCTTC. It encodes CASSAATGSVYGYTF. The chain employs TRBV19 and TRBJ1-2; 7 bases line up with TRBD1. Germline assignment: CDR1 LNHDA and CDR2 SQIVND (reference sequence). With V trimmed by 6 bases and J by 4 bases, 11 bases remained unmatched. The CDR3 extends over 15 amino acids.

About this clone: One end of the junction does not line up with germline, which may come from a read error. This chain joins TRBV6-6 and TRBJ2-7, with a tentative D call TRBD2 (7 bases). The length of the CDR3 is 11 residues. Germline V CDR1 and CDR2: MNHNY, SVGAGI (reference sequence). CDR3 loop: CASSRGGEGDF. The CDR3 nucleotides are TGTGCCAGCAGTAGGGGGGGGGAAGGAGACTTC.

The chain joins TRBV7-9 to TRBJ2-5, with D perhaps given as TRBD1 or TRBD2 (5 bases each). The CDR3 consists of 11 residues. Germline V lookup: CDR1 SEHNR, CDR2 FQNEAQ (reference sequence). Trimming left V 5 bases short and J 4 bases short, with 5 bases between. The CDR3 sequence is CASSGGETQYF. The CDR3 bases are TGTGCCAGCAGCGGGGGAGAGACCCAGTACTTC.

The chain uses TRBV7-6 and TRBJ2-3; 7 bases are shared with TRBD2. Losses at the gene ends were 5 bases for V and 6 bases for J; bases not matched to a gene: 11. From germline, CDR1 is SGHVS and CDR2 FNYEAQ. CDR3 size: 15 residues. CDR3 nucleotides: TGTGCCAGCAGCAGACAAACGGGGGGAGGCGATACGCAGTATTTT. This translates into CASSRQTGGGDTQYF.

V gene TRBV30 combines with J gene TRBJ2-5, with 9 positions matching TRBD2. There are 14 residues in the CDR3. Germline V CDR1 and CDR2: GTSNPN, SVGIG (reference sequence). Trimming removed 1 base from V and 5 bases from J; junction bases left unmatched: 5. CDR3 residues: CAWSGGGAKETQYF. CDR3 coding DNA: TGTGCCTGGAGTGGCGGGGGGGCTAAGGAGACCCAGTACTTC.